Listed below are T cell receptor beta chains from one sample, sequenced in a study of cytomegalovirus exposure and HLA in healthy donors. Using immunoSEQ multiplex PCR, the repertoire was profiled, and TCRdb retains in-frame clones only, with some absent. The sample records 85,000 to 90,000 clones, roughly 80% being singletons. Source material: PBMCs. These TCRs come from a young man in good health and CMV-seronegative. Each CDR3 is given with its conserved first and last residue. The D gene is left open where the match is weak. Size tells how often a clone was seen (once, few, many) or the class of an expanded clone, and some rows leave it out.

clone_size: .
d_call: .
v_call: TRBV28
j_call: TRBJ1-3
cdr3_nt: TGTGCCAGCAGTTTATACAGCTCTGGAAACACCATATATTTT
cdr3_aa: CASSLYSSGNTIYF

clone_size: .
d_call: .
v_call: TRBV19
j_call: TRBJ1-1
cdr3_nt: TGTGCCAGTAGTATAGATCTAAAGATCACTGAAGCTTTCTTT
cdr3_aa: CASSIDLKITEAFF

clone_size: few
d_call: .
v_call: TRBV25-1
j_call: TRBJ1-1
cdr3_nt: TGTGCCAGCAGTGAATCGGCTCAGGGAGGCACTGAAGCTTTCTTT
cdr3_aa: CASSESAQGGTEAFF

clone_size: .
d_call: TRBD1
v_call: TRBV5-1
j_call: TRBJ1-3
cdr3_nt: TGCGCCAGCAGCCTAGGACAGGGTGGCTCTGGAAACACCATATATTTT
cdr3_aa: CASSLGQGGSGNTIYF

clone_size: .
d_call: TRBD1
v_call: TRBV2
j_call: TRBJ2-5
cdr3_nt: TGTGCCAGCAGTAAAAACAGGGGGCGCAGGGAGACCCAGTACTTC
cdr3_aa: CASSKNRGRRETQYF

clone_size: .
d_call: .
v_call: TRBV5-4
j_call: TRBJ1-2
cdr3_nt: TGTGCCAGCAGCCCTCTTATCGACAGGCTCTACACCTTC
cdr3_aa: CASSPLIDRLYTF

clone_size: .
d_call: .
v_call: TRBV21-1
j_call: TRBJ1-2
cdr3_nt: TGTGCCAGCAGCAAAGGGGGAGGGGACGACTATGGCTACACCTTC
cdr3_aa: CASSKGGGDDYGYTF

clone_size: .
d_call: .
v_call: TRBV7-9
j_call: TRBJ1-1
cdr3_nt: TGTGCCAGCAGCTCTGGTCGGACAAACACTGAAGCTTTCTTT
cdr3_aa: CASSSGRTNTEAFF

clone_size: .
d_call: .
v_call: TRBV30
j_call: TRBJ2-7
cdr3_nt: TGTGCCTGGAACATTCCGGGGAACTACGAGCAGTACTTC
cdr3_aa: CAWNIPGNYEQYF

clone_size: few
d_call: .
v_call: TRBV15
j_call: TRBJ1-1
cdr3_nt: TGTGCCACCACCCATGGGTCAGGGGACACTGAAGCTTTCTTT
cdr3_aa: CATTHGSGDTEAFF

clone_size: .
d_call: .
v_call: TRBV7-9
j_call: TRBJ1-4
cdr3_nt: TGTGCCAGCAGCTTACAGGCTAATGAAAAACTGTTTTTT
cdr3_aa: CASSLQANEKLFF

clone_size: .
d_call: .
v_call: TRBV6-6
j_call: TRBJ1-1
cdr3_nt: TGTGCCAGCAGCTTCGATCAGTACACTGAAGCTTTCTTT
cdr3_aa: CASSFDQYTEAFF

clone_size: .
d_call: TRBD2
v_call: TRBV5-1
j_call: TRBJ2-5
cdr3_nt: TGCGCCAGCAGCCGGGGACTAGCGGACGAGACCCAGTACTTC
cdr3_aa: CASSRGLADETQYF

clone_size: .
d_call: TRBD1
v_call: TRBV10-3
j_call: TRBJ1-5
cdr3_nt: TGTGCCATCAAAGGGGACAGAGAAGGAGAGCCCCAGCATTTT
cdr3_aa: CAIKGDREGEPQHF

clone_size: .
d_call: .
v_call: TRBV18
j_call: TRBJ1-2
cdr3_nt: TGTGCCAGCACCAGGGAACTGAGGGGCTACACCTTC
cdr3_aa: CASTRELRGYTF

clone_size: .
d_call: TRBD1
v_call: TRBV6-1
j_call: TRBJ2-1
cdr3_nt: TGTGCCAGCAGTGAAAGAGGACAGGGGGCTGAGCAGTTCTTC
cdr3_aa: CASSERGQGAEQFF

clone_size: .
d_call: TRBD1
v_call: TRBV29-1
j_call: TRBJ1-1
cdr3_nt: TGCAGCGTGGCGGGACAGGGATCGGGGACTGAAGCTTTCTTT
cdr3_aa: CSVAGQGSGTEAFF

clone_size: few
d_call: TRBD1
v_call: TRBV30
j_call: TRBJ2-2
cdr3_nt: TGTGCCTGGAGTGAGGGACAGAGAGTTTCCGGGGAGCTGTTTTTT
cdr3_aa: CAWSEGQRVSGELFF

clone_size: .
d_call: TRBD1
v_call: TRBV5-1
j_call: TRBJ1-4
cdr3_nt: TGCGCCAGCAGCTTGGGGGCAGGGGGCACTGAAAAACTGTTTTTT
cdr3_aa: CASSLGAGGTEKLFF

clone_size: .
d_call: TRBD1
v_call: TRBV5-6
j_call: TRBJ1-3
cdr3_nt: TGTGCCAACACAGGGGAAAGAGACACCATATATTTT
cdr3_aa: CANTGERDTIYF

clone_size: .
d_call: .
v_call: TRBV4-1
j_call: TRBJ1-4
cdr3_nt: TGCGCCAGCAGCCAAGTGCAGGGGCATTTTGATGAAAAACTGTTTTTT
cdr3_aa: CASSQVQGHFDEKLFF

clone_size: once
d_call: .
v_call: TRBV4-2
j_call: TRBJ2-2
cdr3_nt: TGTGCCAGCAGCCTTAGACTCTTGGCGGGCACCGGGGAGCTGTTTTTT
cdr3_aa: CASSLRLLAGTGELFF

clone_size: once
d_call: .
v_call: TRBV18
j_call: TRBJ2-7
cdr3_nt: TGTGCCAGCTCACCACCGAATCAGGGGCAGTCCTACGAGCAGTACTTC
cdr3_aa: CASSPPNQGQSYEQYF

clone_size: few
d_call: .
v_call: TRBV25-1
j_call: TRBJ1-2
cdr3_nt: TGTGCCAGCAGTGAAGGGGAGGGAGTGGATCGACTCTATGGCTACACCTTC
cdr3_aa: CASSEGEGVDRLYGYTF

clone_size: .
d_call: .
v_call: TRBV5-1
j_call: TRBJ1-4
cdr3_nt: TGCGCCAGCAGCCTCCCGTCTAATGAAAAACTGTTTTTT
cdr3_aa: CASSLPSNEKLFF

clone_size: .
d_call: TRBD1
v_call: TRBV7-9
j_call: TRBJ2-7
cdr3_nt: TGTGCCGTCGGGACAGACCCCTACGAGCAGTACTTC
cdr3_aa: CAVGTDPYEQYF

clone_size: few
d_call: TRBD1
v_call: TRBV6-5
j_call: TRBJ1-2
cdr3_nt: TGTGCCAGCAGTCCCGGGACAGCGGGCTACACCTTC
cdr3_aa: CASSPGTAGYTF

clone_size: .
d_call: .
v_call: TRBV10-1
j_call: TRBJ2-1
cdr3_nt: TGCGCCAGCAGTCCAACAGGGTTACGGCACAATGAGCAGTTCTTC
cdr3_aa: CASSPTGLRHNEQFF

clone_size: .
d_call: TRBD2
v_call: TRBV28
j_call: TRBJ2-7
cdr3_nt: TGTGCCAGCAGTTTGGGGGGGACTTCCTACGAGCAGTACTTC
cdr3_aa: CASSLGGTSYEQYF

clone_size: .
d_call: .
v_call: TRBV28
j_call: TRBJ1-1
cdr3_nt: TGTGCCAGTCCCCCTCAGGGAGGCCGGGACACTGAAGCTTTCTTT
cdr3_aa: CASPPQGGRDTEAFF

clone_size: .
d_call: .
v_call: TRBV5-1
j_call: TRBJ2-5
cdr3_nt: TGCGCCAGCAGCGACAGCCCGGGCCGGCAAGAGACCCAGTACTTC
cdr3_aa: CASSDSPGRQETQYF

clone_size: few
d_call: .
v_call: TRBV5-1
j_call: TRBJ1-1
cdr3_nt: TGCGCCAGCAGCTTGGCCTCCGGGGGGGCGGACACTGAAGCTTTCTTT
cdr3_aa: CASSLASGGADTEAFF

clone_size: .
d_call: TRBD2
v_call: TRBV29-1
j_call: TRBJ2-1
cdr3_nt: TGCAGCGTCCGCGGACTAGCGGGGGCGCCGGACTACAATGAGCAGTTCTTC
cdr3_aa: CSVRGLAGAPDYNEQFF

clone_size: .
d_call: TRBD1
v_call: TRBV5-4
j_call: TRBJ1-1
cdr3_nt: TGTGCCAGCAGCCCGCAGGGGGCAAGCACTGAAGCTTTCTTT
cdr3_aa: CASSPQGASTEAFF

clone_size: few
d_call: TRBD2
v_call: TRBV4-3
j_call: TRBJ2-1
cdr3_nt: TGCGCCAGCAGCCAAGCCCCGGGGGGGGCTTACAATGAGCAGTTCTTC
cdr3_aa: CASSQAPGGAYNEQFF

clone_size: .
d_call: .
v_call: TRBV7-7
j_call: TRBJ2-3
cdr3_nt: TGTGCTAGCAGCTTAGGCGGCAGACGGGGCACAGATACGCAGTATTTT
cdr3_aa: CASSLGGRRGTDTQYF